This T cell receptor (beta chain) came from a study of blood T cells in healthy people across ages. The CDR3 has 15 amino acids. Per the germline V gene, CDR1 is ENHRY and CDR2 is SYGVKD. The germline V and J ends were trimmed by 2 bases and 0 bases, with 8 bases remaining between them. Next came a second PCR, run for about 6 to 11 cycles, which used a sample-barcoded 5' primer along with a J-beta primer mix. Every cDNA was tagged by a template-switch adaptor with 12 random nucleotides. CDR3-containing paired-end reads numbering at least 2.5 million came from each sample. TCRdb redid the calling of the 5' RACE reads with MiXCR, one entry per CDR3 protein. This sample has 600,000 or so distinct CDR3 sequences, with about 45% found just once. The authors extracted at least 6 micrograms of total RNA per sample.

The specimen was blood. This chain links TRBV10-3 with TRBJ2-1; D perhaps matches TRBD2 (5 bases). The receptor was derived from a man aged 80 or over in good health. The CDR3 here is CAISEPLDSYNEQFF. The CDR3 nucleotides read TGTGCCATCAGTGAGCCACTAGACTCCTACAATGAGCAGTTCTTC.